Listed here are 32 T cell receptor beta chains from one sample, sequenced in a study of T cell responses to AZD1222 COVID-19 vaccine. Clones were sequenced by immunoSEQ multiplex PCR, and TCRdb holds only the in-frame ones, with some missing. This sample has approximately 42,000 clones, with around 88% found just once. The sample was peripheral blood, taken 28 days after the second AZD1222 dose. The receptors shown here come from an adult who received the AZD1222 COVID-19 vaccine.

This chain connects TRBV27 to TRBJ2-1; 7 bases agree with TRBD1. V lost 1 base to trimming and J lost 3 bases; unmatched junction nucleotides: 6. CDR1 is MNHEY and CDR2 is SMNVEV in the germline V gene (reference sequence). The CDR3 totals 16 residues. CDR3 bases: TGTGCCAGCAGTTTATTTGGCGACAGGGACTACAATGAGCAGTTCTTC. Protein product: CASSLFGDRDYNEQFF.

The V call is TRBV18, the J call TRBJ1-2; D is perhaps TRBD1 (5 bases). Germline values: CDR1 KGHSH, CDR2 LQKENI. Trimming took 8 bases from V and 0 from J, leaving 16 bases between them. This CDR3 has 15 amino acids. CDR3 sequence: CASKLGESPNYGYTF. The CDR3 DNA reads TGTGCCAGCAAGTTGGGGGAGAGTCCTAACTATGGCTACACCTTC.

The rearrangement links TRBV28 to TRBJ2-3, with 10 bases aligning to TRBD2. This CDR3 contains 15 residues. Germline assignment: CDR1 MDHEN and CDR2 SYDVKM. Germline trimming cut 5 bases from V and 2 bases from J; bases unmatched to any gene: 4. The CDR3 DNA reads TGTGCCAGCAGTACAGCGGGAGGGTACACAGATACGCAGTATTTT. Translated: CASSTAGGYTDTQYF.

This chain uses TRBV13 with TRBJ1-1; D is uncertain. V was cut by 7 bases and J by 1 base, with 19 bases left in between. This CDR3 is built from 16 residues. Per the germline V gene, CDR1 is PRHDT and CDR2 is FYEKMQ (reference sequence). The CDR3 coding sequence is TGTGCCAGCACATCAACATGGCGATGGGGGAACACTGAAGCTTTCTTT. This codes for CASTSTWRWGNTEAFF.

The chain employs TRBV19 and TRBJ1-1; D not resolved. The CDR3 sequence is 13 residues long. Trimming left V 1 base short and J 4 bases short, with 7 bases between. Germline CDR1 is LNHDA and CDR2 is SQIVND (reference sequence). The CDR3, as DNA: TGTGCCAGTAGTATAGCCTCCGCCACTGAAGCTTTCTTT. This gives the protein CASSIASATEAFF.

The chain employs TRBV5-1 and TRBJ2-5; maybe TRBD2 (7 bases). Germline CDR1 and CDR2: SGHRS and YFSETQ. CDR3 length: 14 amino acids. V shed 6 bases and J shed 5 bases, with 17 bases lying between them. CDR3 region: CASKGGSGVETQYF. For the CDR3, the DNA is TGCGCCAGCAAGGGGGGGTCGGGCGTTGAGACCCAGTACTTC.

This sequence joins TRBV7-2 and TRBJ1-3; 7 bases match TRBD1. The ends lost 4 bases at V and 4 bases at J; junction bases unmatched: 10. Germline CDR1 and CDR2: SGHTA and FQGNSA. CDR3 length: 16 amino acids. The CDR3 is CASSSSTGVGGNTIYF. CDR3 coding DNA: TGTGCCAGCAGCTCGAGCACAGGGGTAGGAGGAAACACCATATATTTT.

The chain employs TRBV6-5 and TRBJ2-1, with 9 bases fitting TRBD2. Germline assignment: CDR1 MNHEY and CDR2 SVGAGI. The CDR3 is 16 amino acids. The J segment lost 1 base and the V segment lost 4 bases, leaving 5 bases of the junction unmatched. CDR3 loop: CASSFYSGSSYNEQFF. The CDR3 DNA follows: TGTGCCAGCAGTTTTTATAGCGGGAGTTCCTACAATGAGCAGTTCTTC.

The chain links TRBV3-1 (or the pseudogene TRBV3-2) to TRBJ2-2, with 10 bases aligning to TRBD2. The germline V gene encodes CDR1 LGHDT and CDR2 YNNKEL (reference sequence). V was pared by 2 bases and J by 4 bases, with 4 bases of the junction left unmatched. CDR3 length: 16 residues. The DNA for the CDR3 is TGTGCCAGCAGCCAACAGCGGGGGGGCCTCACCGGGGAGCTGTTTTTT. Translating gives CASSQQRGGLTGELFF.

The genes are TRBV5-8 and TRBJ1-2; maybe TRBD1 (5 bases). CDR1 and CDR2 (germline): SGHTS, YDEGEE. This CDR3 contains 15 residues. The germline V and J ends were trimmed by 3 bases and 4 bases, with 16 bases remaining between them. In nucleotides, the CDR3 is TGTGCCAGCAGCTCCCGGGACGTAGCCGTCTATGGCTACACCTTC. As protein: CASSSRDVAVYGYTF.

V usage is TRBV5-8 and J usage is TRBJ2-5; the D call may be TRBD1 or TRBD2 (5 bases each). V was trimmed by 3 bases and J by 6 bases, leaving 18 bases between them. The CDR3 is made up of 15 amino acids. Germline V lookup: CDR1 SGHTS, CDR2 YDEGEE. The chain's CDR3 is CASSYGAAGAKTQYF. For the CDR3, the DNA is TGTGCCAGCAGCTATGGGGCCGCGGGTGCAAAGACCCAGTACTTC.

V gene TRBV19 combines with J gene TRBJ1-3; D possibly corresponds to TRBD1 (6 bases). Germline lookup yields CDR1 LNHDA and CDR2 SQIVND (reference sequence). The CDR3 spans 16 residues. Trimming pared 1 base from V and 0 bases from J, leaving 10 bases between. The CDR3 DNA follows: TGTGCCAGTAGTATAGTAGGGGGTTTCTCTGGAAACACCATATATTTT. It encodes CASSIVGGFSGNTIYF.

The chain joins TRBV7-9 to TRBJ2-3; D gene uncertain. The CDR3 contains 14 residues. Germline V CDR1 and CDR2: SEHNR, FQNEAQ (reference sequence). Trimming took off 6 bases at V and 5 bases at J, with 15 bases between the two ends. As DNA, the CDR3 is TGTGCCAGCAGAGGACGGGCCACCAAAGATACGCAGTATTTT. This translates into CASRGRATKDTQYF.

The J gene is TRBJ2-2, the V gene TRBV6-1, with D uncertain. This CDR3 comprises 15 residues. The germline gives CDR1 MNHNS, CDR2 SASEGT. The V gene lost 3 bases and the J gene lost 2 bases, with 10 bases spanning the gap. As DNA, the CDR3 is TGTGCCAGCAGTGAGATCCCGAATAACACCGGGGAGCTGTTTTTT. It encodes CASSEIPNNTGELFF.

For the CDR3, the DNA is TGCGCCAGCAGCTTGGATGACACTCCCTACGAGCAGTACTTC. Translation gives CASSLDDTPYEQYF. The chain is built from TRBV5-1 and TRBJ2-7; no clear D. There are 14 residues in the CDR3. V lost 0 bases to trimming and J lost 2 bases, with 9 bases between them. Germline V lookup: CDR1 SGHRS, CDR2 YFSETQ. The full variable domain, in which reference TRBV5-1 and TRBJ2-7 provide the parts outside the CDR3, is KAGVTQTPRYLIKTRGQQVTLSCSPISGHRSVSWYQQTPGQGLQFLFEYFSETQRNKGNFPGRFSGRQFSNSRSEMNVSTLELGDSALYLCASSLDDTPYEQYFGPGTRLTVT.

The chain joins TRBV7-2 to TRBJ1-2, with 9 nucleotides matching TRBD1. The germline gives CDR1 SGHTA, CDR2 FQGNSA. The CDR3 is 14 amino acids. V lost 4 bases, J lost 6 bases, and 6 bases stayed unmatched. Here the CDR3 DNA reads TGTGCCAGCAGCTCTGCACAGGGGGCAAATGGCTACACCTTC. This sequence encodes CASSSAQGANGYTF.

This clone was observed a single time. The genes are TRBV5-1 and TRBJ2-7; D gene unclear. CDR3 length equals 15 residues. The V gene's germline CDR1 is SGHRS and CDR2 YFSETQ. V shed 1 base and J shed 2 bases, with 13 bases lying between them. The CDR3 spells CASSLPTAPTYEQYF. CDR3 nucleotides: TGCGCCAGCAGCTTGCCAACGGCGCCAACCTACGAGCAGTACTTC. Full variable domain (remainder filled in from reference TRBV5-1 and TRBJ2-7): KAGVTQTPRYLIKTRGQQVTLSCSPISGHRSVSWYQQTPGQGLQFLFEYFSETQRNKGNFPGRFSGRQFSNSRSEMNVSTLELGDSALYLCASSLPTAPTYEQYFGPGTRLTVT.

Only one count was recorded for this clone. The chain links TRBV29-1 to TRBJ2-1; D is possibly TRBD2 (5 bases). The CDR3 is 14 residues long. Germline CDR1 reads SQVTM; CDR2 reads ANQGSEA. Trimming removed 0 bases at V and 5 bases at J, with 11 bases between. CDR3 loop: CSVEEREFNNEQFF. The CDR3 region has the DNA TGCAGCGTTGAAGAGAGGGAGTTCAACAATGAGCAGTTCTTC.

The chain links TRBV5-1 to TRBJ1-4; D is possibly TRBD1 (6 bases). Trimming removed 3 bases from V and 2 bases from J, with 17 bases in between. Germline assignment: CDR1 SGHRS and CDR2 YFSETQ. CDR3 length: 17 amino acids. CDR3 coding DNA: TGCGCCAGCAGCTCGGGCAGGACAGCGCGCACTAATGAAAAACTGTTTTTT. Its protein product is CASSSGRTARTNEKLFF.

The chain is built from TRBV28 and TRBJ2-1; no clear D gene. The length of the CDR3 is 15 residues. Germline CDR1 is MDHEN and CDR2 is SYDVKM. V lost 1 base and J 6 bases, leaving 13 bases between the germline ends. The DNA for the CDR3 is TGTGCCAGCAGTTTATTATCGGGCGGAGCCAATGAGCAGTTCTTC. This translates into CASSLLSGGANEQFF.

J is TRBJ1-6 and V is TRBV6-1; 10 positions match TRBD1. Per germline, CDR1 MNHNS and CDR2 SASEGT. This CDR3 contains 18 residues. Losses at the gene ends were 1 base for V and 3 bases for J; bases not matched to a gene: 6. CDR3 DNA sequence: TGTGCCAGCAGTGAAGTGGCGGGACAGGGGCTCTATAATTCACCCCTCCACTTT. It yields the protein CASSEVAGQGLYNSPLHF.

The J gene is TRBJ2-1, the V gene TRBV27; 12 positions agree with TRBD2. V lost 4 bases, J lost 6 bases, and 7 bases stayed unmatched. The CDR3 spans 16 residues. The germline V gene encodes CDR1 MNHEY and CDR2 SMNVEV (reference sequence). As DNA, the CDR3 is TGTGCCAGCAGTTCCCCCCTAGCGGGGGGGGTCAATGAGCAGTTCTTC. As protein: CASSSPLAGGVNEQFF.

This chain uses TRBV12-5 with TRBJ2-1, with TRBD2 as a possible D gene (5 bases). The CDR3 is 14 amino acids. Germline values: CDR1 LGHNT, CDR2 FRNRAP. Trimming removed 8 bases from V and 0 bases from J, with 11 bases in between. The CDR3 protein is CASRRSVSYNEQFF. The CDR3 DNA follows: TGTGCTAGTAGGAGGTCGGTCTCCTACAATGAGCAGTTCTTC.

The chain couples TRBV19 to TRBJ1-1; possibly TRBD1 for D (5 bases). The CDR3 loop spans 15 amino acids. CDR1 and CDR2 (germline): LNHDA, SQIVND (reference sequence). V lost 3 bases and J lost 3, with 14 bases in between. The CDR3 loop reads CASSIAGLGDTEAFF. The DNA of the CDR3 is TGTGCCAGTAGTATCGCGGGTTTAGGGGACACTGAAGCTTTCTTT. Combining the CDR3 with reference TRBV19 and TRBJ1-1 gives the whole variable domain DGGITQSPKYLFRKEGQNVTLSCEQNLNHDAMYWYRQDPGQGLRLIYYSQIVNDFQKGDIAEGYSVSREKKESFPLTVTSAQKNPTAFYLCASSIAGLGDTEAFFGQGTRLTVV.

J is TRBJ1-3 and V is TRBV7-8; a possible D gene is TRBD1 (6 bases). This CDR3 is 13 amino acids long. Trimming shortened V by 5 bases and J by 4 bases, and 9 bases separated the two germline ends. Germline V gene lookup returns CDR1 SGHVS and CDR2 FQNEAQ. The CDR3: CASSPGQGNTIYF. CDR3 sequence (DNA): TGTGCCAGCAGCCCCGGACAGGGAAACACCATATATTTT. Combining the CDR3 with reference TRBV7-8 and TRBJ1-3 gives the whole variable domain GAGVSQSPRYKVAKRGQDVALRCDPISGHVSLFWYQQALGQGPEFLTYFQNEAQLDKSGLPSDRFFAERPEGSVSTLKIQRTQQEDSAVYLCASSPGQGNTIYFGEGSWLTVV.

The CDR3 bases are TGTGCCAGCAGTTTGGGGGTATTGGGGGGGCCCCAGCATTTT. Protein product: CASSLGVLGGPQHF. This chain joins TRBV27 and TRBJ1-5; D might be TRBD1 (5 bases). The CDR3 covers 14 residues. Germline-derived CDR1 and CDR2 are MNHEY and SMNVEV (reference sequence). V lost 3 bases, J lost 9 bases, and 15 bases lay in between.

The V and J genes are TRBV12-3 or TRBV12-4 and TRBJ2-1; unclear D gene. V dropped 7 bases and J dropped 7 bases, with 14 bases sitting between them. The CDR3 spans 13 residues. CDR3 DNA: TGTGCCAGCATCCTTAGCTGGGCGAATGAGCAGTTCTTC. It is translated as CASILSWANEQFF.

The CDR3 is CASSVTGAFSGNTIYF. The CDR3 DNA follows: TGTGCCAGCAGTGTCACAGGTGCCTTCTCTGGAAACACCATATATTTT. The V call is TRBV2, the J call TRBJ1-3; D is possibly TRBD1 (5 bases). This CDR3 is built from 16 residues. Per the germline V gene, CDR1 is SNHLY and CDR2 is FYNNEI. Trimming removed 4 bases from V and 0 bases from J, with 13 bases in between.

The V gene is TRBV7-8, the J gene TRBJ1-1, with 8 bases aligning to TRBD1. Germline CDR1 is SGHVS and CDR2 is FQNEAQ. CDR3 length: 18 residues. The trim removed 4 bases at V and 7 bases at J, leaving 20 bases unmatched. In DNA, the CDR3 is TGTGCCAGCAGCTCCCGGACCCGGGACAGGCTCTCGGCGGGTGAAGCTTTCTTT. It yields the protein CASSSRTRDRLSAGEAFF.

This clone was found a few times. This rearrangement joins TRBV3-1 (or the pseudogene TRBV3-2) to TRBJ1-5; 8 nucleotides line up with TRBD1. Trimming at V came to 0 bases and at J to 2 bases, leaving 6 bases not matched to a gene. This CDR3 contains 17 residues. From germline, CDR1 is LGHDT and CDR2 YNNKEL (reference sequence). In nucleotides, the CDR3 is TGTGCCAGCAGCCAAGATAGGGGGGGACAGGGCAATCAGCCCCAGCATTTT. Its translation is CASSQDRGGQGNQPQHF.

The rearrangement links TRBV28 to TRBJ1-6; a weak D match, TRBD1 (6 bases). The CDR3 has 15 residues. The germline V and J ends were trimmed by 4 bases and 7 bases, with 14 bases remaining between them. Germline loops: CDR1 MDHEN, CDR2 SYDVKM. CDR3 sequence reads: CASSSLQGNNSPLHF. DNA of the CDR3: TGTGCCAGCAGTTCCCTGCAGGGGAACAATTCACCCCTCCACTTT.

This chain connects TRBV5-5 to TRBJ1-3, with TRBD1 matching over 8 bases. This CDR3 region has 17 residues. Germline CDR1 SGHKS, CDR2 YYEKEE (reference sequence). With 0 bases clipped from V and 0 bases from J, the junction kept 5 bases outside the gene matches. The CDR3 spells CASSLASGGSSGNTIYF. CDR3 DNA sequence: TGTGCCAGCAGCTTGGCTTCAGGGGGCAGCTCTGGAAACACCATATATTTT.